The rows below give T cell receptor beta chains drawn from one sample of a study of blood T cell repertoires in COVID-19. Sequenced by immunoSEQ multiplex PCR; TCRdb stores in-frame clones only, minus some. The data contain fewer than 300,000 clones, over 75% of them singletons. Sample: peripheral blood. The receptors shown here come from a man aged 50 to 60 with active or convalescent COVID-19. Each CDR3 is given without its conserved first and last residue. The D gene is left open where the match is weak.

CDR3aa	j_gene	d_gene	v_gene
ASSIGTGANYGYT	TRBJ1-2	NA	TRBV19
SVVGGLGQPQH	TRBJ1-5	NA	TRBV29-1
ASRTGRNTGELF	TRBJ2-2	NA	TRBV28
ASSQTGLLYPGYT	TRBJ1-2	NA	TRBV6-2/TRBV6-3
ASSFESYGYT	TRBJ1-2	NA	TRBV7-8
AAGMDSSGGANVLT	TRBJ2-6	NA	TRBV7-9
ASSEDPGDYGYT	TRBJ1-2	NA	TRBV6-1
AIRSELLRDRDRGTGNTIY	TRBJ1-3	TRBD1	TRBV10-3
ASSPGGSTNEKLF	TRBJ1-4	TRBD1	TRBV5-1
ASSQASQQSANYGYT	TRBJ1-2	NA	TRBV4-1
ASSYYPSGGTEAF	TRBJ1-1	NA	TRBV6-6
SVGISAGTEAF	TRBJ1-1	NA	TRBV29-1
ASSLDSGRAPGELF	TRBJ2-2	TRBD2	TRBV28
ASSLAGQGNEKLF	TRBJ1-4	NA	TRBV5-1
ASSQGLAGGRSTDTQY	TRBJ2-3	TRBD2	TRBV5-1
ASSQGAQFGQPQH	TRBJ1-5	NA	TRBV4-1
ASSLLFQAEVSSPLH	TRBJ1-6	NA	TRBV7-9
ASGGWEDRSPAGELF	TRBJ2-2	TRBD2	TRBV7-7
ASSPDQQVPLH	TRBJ1-6	NA	TRBV18
ASSQEGGASGNTIY	TRBJ1-3	NA	TRBV4-2
ATQQGGSSYEQY	TRBJ2-7	NA	TRBV25-1
ATRDRVSGELF	TRBJ2-2	TRBD1	TRBV12-5
ASSLGTSGSEQY	TRBJ2-7	TRBD2	TRBV7-2
ASSLGLPTGEQY	TRBJ2-7	NA	TRBV5-1
ASSPRQGSDTQY	TRBJ2-3	TRBD1	TRBV18
ASSLSQGERGYT	TRBJ1-2	NA	TRBV27
ASSQTSGTTRNEQF	TRBJ2-1	TRBD2	TRBV7-9
ASSLTGGAPNEQF	TRBJ2-1	TRBD2	TRBV5-1
ASSPGHQNEKLF	TRBJ1-4	NA	TRBV5-1
ATSRSFSGNTIY	TRBJ1-3	NA	TRBV15
ASSSRGGLAEKLF	TRBJ1-4	NA	TRBV28
ASRVGQGASQPQH	TRBJ1-5	TRBD1	TRBV2
ASSLWRGLVNQPQH	TRBJ1-5	NA	TRBV28
ASSLRESSYNEQF	TRBJ2-1	NA	TRBV27
ASSSDLSSGNTIY	TRBJ1-3	NA	TRBV5-1
ASRVDTEAF	TRBJ1-1	NA	TRBV28
SASRVEQF	TRBJ2-1	NA	TRBV20-1
ASSEARLREQY	TRBJ2-7	NA	TRBV6-1
ASAWDSLYEQY	TRBJ2-7	TRBD1	TRBV19
ASSSRAGRFYEQY	TRBJ2-7	NA	TRBV27
AISEEGTGTSGYNEQF	TRBJ2-1	TRBD2	TRBV10-3
ASSPYGPRGSNTEAF	TRBJ1-1	NA	TRBV11-2
ASSPGTGPQH	TRBJ1-5	TRBD1	TRBV27
ASSSDSTLTDTQY	TRBJ2-3	NA	TRBV5-8
ASRQQGTGGGKLF	TRBJ1-4	NA	TRBV4-1